Below, 7 T cell receptor beta chains from the same sample are listed, as sequenced in a study of shared clonotypes between healthy human individuals. Only in-frame clones appear in the TCRdb table, and some are missing; sequencing was by immunoSEQ multiplex PCR. The sample contains 1,500,000 or so clones, more than 95% of which appear only once. The sample comprised naive CD4+ T cells sorted from blood. Subset indicated: CD45RA+ positively selected. Receptors originate from a man aged 25 to 40 in good health.

The count of this clone is one. The J gene is TRBJ2-7, the V gene TRBV28; D perhaps matches TRBD2 (5 bases). The CDR3 is 14 residues long. The V end lost 6 bases, the J end lost 2 bases, and 14 bases lay between the germline ends. CDR1 MDHEN and CDR2 SYDVKM come from the germline V gene. The DNA for the CDR3 is TGTGCCAGCAGGGACTCCGCGGCAACCTACGAGCAGTACTTC. Amino acids: CASRDSAATYEQYF.

The V call is TRBV7-3, the J call TRBJ2-3; 10 nucleotides match TRBD2. Germline trimming cut 4 bases from V and 1 base from J; bases unmatched to any gene: 8. CDR3 size: 17 residues. From germline, CDR1 is SGHTA and CDR2 FQGTGA. CDR3 sequence: CASSSPVGLAGTDTQYF. CDR3 nucleotide sequence: TGTGCCAGCAGCTCCCCGGTAGGACTAGCGGGCACAGATACGCAGTATTTT.

The genes are TRBV28 and TRBJ1-5; D call uncertain. V dropped 5 bases and J dropped 9 bases, with 11 bases sitting between them. Per germline, CDR1 MDHEN and CDR2 SYDVKM. The CDR3 covers 12 residues. The CDR3 nucleotides are TGTGCCAGCAGTGTCCGGGGAAGGCCCCAGCATTTT. This sequence encodes CASSVRGRPQHF. Looking up the rest from reference TRBV28 and TRBJ1-5 gives the full variable domain: DVKVTQSSRYLVKRTGEKVFLECVQDMDHENMFWYRQDPGLGLRLIYFSYDVKMKEKGDIPEGYSVSREKKERFSLILESASTNQTSMYLCASSVRGRPQHFGDGTRLSIL.

In its sample, this clone was seen once. The chain joins TRBV14 to TRBJ2-1; D possibly corresponds to TRBD2 (6 bases). Trimming removed 3 bases from V and 5 bases from J, with 11 bases in between. The CDR3 totals 14 residues. Per germline, CDR1 SGHDN and CDR2 FVKESK. The chain's CDR3 is CASSHGGANNEQFF. Written as DNA, the CDR3 is TGTGCCAGCAGCCATGGCGGGGCTAACAATGAGCAGTTCTTC.

This rearrangement joins TRBV19 to TRBJ2-7, with 9 bases identical to TRBD2. V was clipped by 3 bases and J by 4 bases; unmatched bases: 7. The CDR3 is 15 amino acids. Looked up from germline, CDR1 is LNHDA and CDR2 is SQIVND (reference sequence). CDR3 amino acids: CASSITGTSSYEQYF. CDR3 in DNA: TGTGCCAGTAGTATCACCGGGACTAGCTCGTACGAGCAGTACTTC.

The chain employs TRBV27 and TRBJ2-7; D is unresolved. This CDR3 spans 12 amino acids. CDR1 and CDR2 from the germline V gene are MNHEY and SMNVEV (reference sequence). The V end lost 1 base, the J end lost 2 bases, and 3 bases lay between the germline ends. CDR3 in amino acids: CASSLFPYEQYF. The CDR3, as DNA: TGTGCCAGCAGTTTATTTCCCTACGAGCAGTACTTC.

The CDR3 spells CASRTAFGNTIYF. CDR3 DNA sequence: TGTGCCAGCAGGACAGCTTTCGGAAACACCATATATTTT. The chain couples TRBV2 to TRBJ1-3; D is perhaps TRBD1 (5 bases). The CDR3 is made up of 13 amino acids. Germline assignment: CDR1 SNHLY and CDR2 FYNNEI. V was shortened by 6 bases and J by 4 bases, with 10 bases between the two germline ends.